The text below deals with one T cell receptor beta chain. What it binds is unknown. Germline CDR1 reads DFQATT; CDR2 reads SNEGSKA (reference sequence). This CDR3 region has 13 residues. From the 5' RACE reads, TCRdb lists one entry per CDR3 protein and no DNA. This table lists hundreds of thousands of distinct CDR3 sequences. These data are taken from a study of monozygotic twins with inflammatory bowel disease. Findings of the study overall: Healthy twins showed more clonotype sharing with others than IBD patients, especially patients with disease activity. It was not supported that a single strong signal or clonotype was associated with IBD.

Sequencing was done on a sample of blood. This clonotype was obtained from a human donor with ulcerative colitis or Crohn's disease, or a healthy co-twin of an affected twin (not recorded which). The chain employs TRBV20-1 and TRBJ2-7. The CDR3 region is CSAHLDGSYEQYF.